This is a list of T cell receptor beta chains from one sample in a study of shared clonotypes between healthy human individuals. The table came from immunoSEQ multiplex PCR; TCRdb's copy has only in-frame clones and leaves some out. The table has about 480,000 clones, 60% to 80% seen once; the top ten hold roughly an eighth. The sequencing sample was made of PBMCs. These receptors were obtained from a woman aged 40 to 50 in good health. Some clones in this sample may be carry-over from other donors' samples. Both conserved end residues are part of each CDR3. A D gene is named only where the DNA matches it firmly. Some rows mark clone size as missing; the rest say once, few, many or name a class of expanded clone.

d_gene	v_gene	j_gene	abundance	CDR3nt	CDR3aa
-	TRBV9	TRBJ2-7	few	TGTGCCAGCAGCGGGACTTCCTACGAGCAGTACTTC	CASSGTSYEQYF
-	TRBV9	TRBJ2-6	once	TGTGCCAGCAGCGGGCTTCGATGGGGCGGGACAAGCTCTGGGGCCAACGTCCTGACTTTC	CASSGLRWGGTSSGANVLTF
-	TRBV27	TRBJ2-3	many	TGTGCCAGCAGTCCTTCGACAGATACGCAGTATTTT	CASSPSTDTQYF
-	TRBV28	TRBJ1-4	-	TGTGCCAGCAATTCAAATGAAAAACTGTTTTTT	CASNSNEKLFF
-	TRBV25-1	TRBJ1-1	few	TGTGCCAGCAGTGAAGAGGGCAGCCCTCATTTT	CASSEEGSPHF
TRBD1	TRBV6-6	TRBJ1-2	-	TGTGCCAGCAGTTACGCCCCGGGACAGGGATATGGCTACACCTTC	CASSYAPGQGYGYTF
-	TRBV6-5	TRBJ2-5	-	TGTGCCAGCAGTTATGGCGCCGGGACCAGCGAGACCCAGTACTTC	CASSYGAGTSETQYF
TRBD2	TRBV10-3	TRBJ2-1	-	TGTGCCATCAGTGAGCCTAGCGGGAGCTACAATGAGCAGTTCTTC	CAISEPSGSYNEQFF
-	TRBV19	TRBJ1-5	-	TGTGCCAGTCTCCGGACAGTTTATAGCAATCAGCCCCAGCATTTT	CASLRTVYSNQPQHF
TRBD2	TRBV11-3	TRBJ2-5	few	TGTGCCAGCAGCTTCGGACTAGGAGGGGAGCAGTACTTC	CASSFGLGGEQYF
TRBD1	TRBV11-2	TRBJ2-3	-	TGTGCCAGCAGCTTAGATCGTGACAGGGGCTTCACAGATACGCAGTATTTT	CASSLDRDRGFTDTQYF
-	TRBV2	TRBJ2-7	-	TGTGCCAGCAGTGGACGGCCCTACGAGCAGTACTTC	CASSGRPYEQYF
-	TRBV6-5	TRBJ2-2	-	TGTGCCAGCAGCCCGGGACGGACGAACACCGGGGAGCTGTTTTTT	CASSPGRTNTGELFF